This T cell receptor beta chain was sequenced in a study of T cells in Graves' hyperthyroidism and ophthalmopathy. General study findings and limits: The model identified upcoming ophthalmopathy a median approximately six months ahead of onset.

In this sample, this clonotype turned up a few times. Its antigen is not identified. Graves' hyperthyroidism qualified as stable when ophthalmopathy did not progress within 18 months. Disease duration under 2 months; hyperthyroidism patients were aged 18 to 65. Researchers amplified the TCR beta CDR3 regions from RNA transcripts. HTBI primers were used for first-round RT-PCR of the TCR CDR3. A single record per CDR3 protein comes from TCRdb applying MiXCR to the multiplex PCR reads. The sample records approximately 870,000 distinct CDR3 sequences, over 35% being singletons. V was cut by 5 bases and J by 3 bases, with 14 bases left in between. The CDR3 sequence is 14 residues long. CDR1 is SGHTA, CDR2 FQGTGA, per germline.

The specimen sequenced was blood. The receptor was derived from a man aged 18 to 30 with Graves' hyperthyroidism. This rearrangement joins TRBV7-3 to TRBJ2-7; D unclear. The CDR3 nucleotides read TGTGCCAGCAGCGACAACAAACGACGCTACGAGCAGTACTTC. It yields the protein CASSDNKRRYEQYF.